This is a list of T cell receptor beta chains from one sample in a study of T cells in Graves' hyperthyroidism and ophthalmopathy. One entry per CDR3 protein, called by TCRdb with MiXCR from the multiplex PCR reads. Found here are some 700,000 distinct CDR3 sequences, roughly 17% of them singletons; the top ten hold roughly 15%. The specimen sequenced was blood. Every receptor here comes from a man aged 50 to 59 with Graves' hyperthyroidism. CDR3s include the opening cysteine and the closing phenylalanine or tryptophan. A D gene is named only where the DNA matches it firmly. Clone size is given for some rows only: seen once, a few or many times, or a class if the clone is expanded.

v_call	d_call	clone_size	j_call	cdr3_nt	cdr3_aa
TRBV27	NA	once	TRBJ2-7	TGTGCCAGCAGTTTTGACGGGGCCAGCGAGCAGTACTTC	CASSFDGASEQYF
TRBV27	NA	many	TRBJ2-5	TGTGCCAGCAGTTTCAGTTTCGCGCCGGAGACCCAGTACTTC	CASSFSFAPETQYF
TRBV6-2/TRBV6-3	TRBD2	few	TRBJ2-7	TGTGCCAGCAGTAACTCCGGGACTAGCGACTACGAGCAGTACTTC	CASSNSGTSDYEQYF
TRBV7-2	NA	few	TRBJ1-5	TGTGCCAGCAGCTCCCCCCGTTTGGGCAATCAGCCCCAGCATTTT	CASSSPRLGNQPQHF
TRBV5-1	TRBD1	NA	TRBJ2-4	TGCGCCAGCAGCCTGGATGTTAGGACAGGGCAGAACATTCAGTACTTC	CASSLDVRTGQNIQYF
TRBV7-9	TRBD1	many	TRBJ1-2	TGTGCCAGCAGCTTAAGAGGACAGGGAACTAACTATGGCTACACCTTC	CASSLRGQGTNYGYTF
TRBV7-9	TRBD2	many	TRBJ2-1	TGTGCCAGCAGCAACCCCTCTAGCGGGAGCTCCTACAATGAGCAGTTCTTC	CASSNPSSGSSYNEQFF
TRBV27	TRBD2	many	TRBJ2-1	TGTGCCAGCTTTCGAACCGGGACTAGCGTGTACAATGAGCAGTTCTTC	CASFRTGTSVYNEQFF
TRBV12-3/TRBV12-4	NA	NA	TRBJ2-3	TGTGCCAGCACTAGTGGATGGAGCACAGATACGCAGTATTTT	CASTSGWSTDTQYF
TRBV5-1	NA	few	TRBJ1-2	TGCGCCAGCAGAAAGGATTCGAGGGAGGGCTACACCTTC	CASRKDSREGYTF
TRBV12-3/TRBV12-4	NA	NA	TRBJ2-7	TGTGCCAGCAGCCAAACCCTCACAGGCGGCTACGAGCAGTACTTC	CASSQTLTGGYEQYF
TRBV6-1	NA	many	TRBJ1-5	TGTGCCAGCAGCCCCTCGAGGGTGTGGAATCAGCCCCAGCATTTT	CASSPSRVWNQPQHF
TRBV6-5	TRBD2	few	TRBJ2-1	TGTGCCAGCAGTTACTCTTTTGCGGGAGAGAAGTTCTTC	CASSYSFAGEKFF
TRBV15	NA	few	TRBJ2-3	TGTGCCACCAGCGGAGTACAGGCCTCTAGCACAGATACGCAGTATTTT	CATSGVQASSTDTQYF
TRBV28	TRBD1	NA	TRBJ1-4	TGTGCCAGCAGCCCTCAGACAGGGATGGAAGAAAAACTGTTTTTT	CASSPQTGMEEKLFF
TRBV6-1	NA	many	TRBJ1-1	TGTGCCAGCAGTGAAAAGGAGAACACTGAAGCTTTCTTT	CASSEKENTEAFF
TRBV24-1	NA	NA	TRBJ2-1	TGTGCCACCAGTGAACTGTCGACAGGCGAGGGTACCAATGAGCAGTTCTTC	CATSELSTGEGTNEQFF
TRBV6-2/TRBV6-3	NA	few	TRBJ1-2	TGTGCCAGCAGTTACTTCGGGGCTGGCTACACCTTC	CASSYFGAGYTF
TRBV7-3	TRBD1	NA	TRBJ2-3	TGTGCCAGCAGCTCCGCCGCCGACAGGGGCGGCACAGATACGCAGTATTTT	CASSSAADRGGTDTQYF
TRBV7-8	NA	many	TRBJ2-4	TGTGCCAGCAGCCATCCAACGGACCTAGCCAAAAACATTCAGTACTTC	CASSHPTDLAKNIQYF
TRBV29-1	NA	NA	TRBJ1-2	TGCAGCGTTGCACCAGCTCGACACGGAGGAAAGTATGGCTACACCTTC	CSVAPARHGGKYGYTF
TRBV25-1	TRBD2	NA	TRBJ2-1	TGTGCCAGCAGTGAGAGATTAGCGGGAGGTTCTATATATGAGCAGTTCTTC	CASSERLAGGSIYEQFF
TRBV28	NA	many	TRBJ2-3	TGTGCCAGCAGCGCCCCGGGAAGCGGGAGCACAGATACGCAGTATTTT	CASSAPGSGSTDTQYF
TRBV4-3	NA	many	TRBJ1-1	TGCGCCAGCAGGACGTCCAGGAACACTGAAGCTTTCTTT	CASRTSRNTEAFF
TRBV28	TRBD2	many	TRBJ2-7	TGTGCCGGGGGGACTAGCGGGAGGATGGGCGAGCAGTACTTC	CAGGTSGRMGEQYF
TRBV19	NA	NA	TRBJ2-7	TGTGCCAGTAGCACGACACGACGCTACGAGCAGTACTTC	CASSTTRRYEQYF
TRBV5-1	NA	few	TRBJ2-7	TGCGCCAGCAGCTTTAACGGGGACCGGTACGAGCAGTACTTC	CASSFNGDRYEQYF
TRBV30	NA	few	TRBJ1-5	TGTGCCTGGAGAAGGGACAACAATCAGCCCCAGCATTTT	CAWRRDNNQPQHF
TRBV12-3/TRBV12-4	NA	NA	TRBJ2-1	TGTGCCAGCAGCCCCCCCGGACTTCAATACAATGAGCAGTTCTTC	CASSPPGLQYNEQFF
TRBV27	NA	many	TRBJ1-5	TGTGCCAGCAGTTTACGCGCTGGGGCGAGCAATCAGCCCCAGCATTTT	CASSLRAGASNQPQHF
TRBV3-2	NA	NA	TRBJ1-1	TGTGCCAGCCTCGTCGGGGGCCCTTTTAGTTCTGGAGCTTTCTTT	CASLVGGPFSSGAFF
TRBV20-1	TRBD2	NA	TRBJ2-3	TGCAGTGCTAGAGTTTTTGGACTAGCGGGAGGATCAGATACGCAGTATTTT	CSARVFGLAGGSDTQYF
TRBV7-3	TRBD1	few	TRBJ2-3	TGTGCCAGCAGCCCGACAGGGGTTGGTGATACGCAGTATTTT	CASSPTGVGDTQYF
TRBV30	NA	many	TRBJ2-2	TGTGCCTGGAGTGCCTTACCGTTCGGGGAGCTGTTTTTT	CAWSALPFGELFF
TRBV6-2/TRBV6-3	NA	many	TRBJ1-5	TGTGCCAGTAGGGACACCAATCAGCCCCAGCATTTT	CASRDTNQPQHF
TRBV27	NA	NA	TRBJ2-2	TGTGCCAGCAGTAGGACCGCGGAGGAGCTGTTTTTT	CASSRTAEELFF
TRBV6-5	NA	NA	TRBJ1-2	NA	CASSSSEGVYLGYTF